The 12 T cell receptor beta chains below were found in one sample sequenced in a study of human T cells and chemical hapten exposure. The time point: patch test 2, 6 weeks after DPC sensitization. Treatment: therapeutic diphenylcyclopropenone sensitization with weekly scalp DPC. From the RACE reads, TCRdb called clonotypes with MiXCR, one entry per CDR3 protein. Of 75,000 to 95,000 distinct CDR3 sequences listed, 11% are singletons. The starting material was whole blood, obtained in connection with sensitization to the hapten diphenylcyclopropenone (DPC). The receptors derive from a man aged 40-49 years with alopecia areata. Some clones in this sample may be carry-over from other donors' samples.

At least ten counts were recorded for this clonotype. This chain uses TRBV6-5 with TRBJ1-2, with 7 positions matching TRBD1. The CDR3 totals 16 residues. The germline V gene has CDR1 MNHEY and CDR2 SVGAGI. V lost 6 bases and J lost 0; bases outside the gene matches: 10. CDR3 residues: CASRVAGDSPNYGYTF. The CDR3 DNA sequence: TGTGCCAGCAGGGTCGCCGGGGACAGTCCTAACTATGGCTACACCTTC.

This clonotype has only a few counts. The CDR3 loop reads CASSQERVGGTEAFF. CDR3 nucleotides: TGCGCCAGCAGCCAAGAGCGAGTGGGGGGGACTGAAGCTTTCTTT. This rearrangement joins TRBV4-3 to TRBJ1-1; maybe TRBD1 (5 bases). V was clipped by 0 bases and J by 5 bases, with 13 bases between them. Germline values: CDR1 LGHNA, CDR2 YSLEER. This CDR3 is built from 15 residues.

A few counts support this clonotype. The CDR3 coding sequence is TGTGCCAGCAGTGAACAAACAGGGGGCCTGTACGAGCAGTACGTC. Protein product: CASSEQTGGLYEQYV. This chain links TRBV6-1 with TRBJ2-7, with 9 positions matching TRBD1. With 2 bases clipped from V and 4 bases from J, the junction kept 6 bases outside the gene matches. Germline assignment: CDR1 MNHNS and CDR2 SASEGT. The CDR3 is 15 residues long.

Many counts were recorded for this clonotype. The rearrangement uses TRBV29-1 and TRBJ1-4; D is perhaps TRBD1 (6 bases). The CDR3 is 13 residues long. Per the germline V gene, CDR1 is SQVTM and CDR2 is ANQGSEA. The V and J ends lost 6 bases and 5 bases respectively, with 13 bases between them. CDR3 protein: CSVGGQSNEKLFF. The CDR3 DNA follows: TGCAGCGTCGGGGGCCAGTCCAATGAAAAACTGTTTTTT.

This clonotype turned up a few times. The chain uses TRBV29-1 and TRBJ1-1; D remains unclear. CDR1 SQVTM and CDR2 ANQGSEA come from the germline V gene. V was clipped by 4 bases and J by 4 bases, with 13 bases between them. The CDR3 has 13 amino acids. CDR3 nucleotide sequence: TGCAGCGTTGTTGAAGGTTTAGGCACTGAAGCTTTCTTT. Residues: CSVVEGLGTEAFF.

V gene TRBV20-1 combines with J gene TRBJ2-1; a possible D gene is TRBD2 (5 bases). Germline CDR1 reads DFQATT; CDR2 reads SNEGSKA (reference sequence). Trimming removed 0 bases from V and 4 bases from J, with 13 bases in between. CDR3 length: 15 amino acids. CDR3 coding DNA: TGCAGTGCTAGAGATATCAGCGGCAGATACAATGAGCAGTTCTTC. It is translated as CSARDISGRYNEQFF.

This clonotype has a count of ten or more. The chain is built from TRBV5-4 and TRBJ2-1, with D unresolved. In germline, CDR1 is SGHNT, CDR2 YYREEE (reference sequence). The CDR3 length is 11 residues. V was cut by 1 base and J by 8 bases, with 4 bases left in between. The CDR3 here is CASSLFHEQFF. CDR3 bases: TGTGCCAGCAGCTTGTTCCATGAGCAGTTCTTC.

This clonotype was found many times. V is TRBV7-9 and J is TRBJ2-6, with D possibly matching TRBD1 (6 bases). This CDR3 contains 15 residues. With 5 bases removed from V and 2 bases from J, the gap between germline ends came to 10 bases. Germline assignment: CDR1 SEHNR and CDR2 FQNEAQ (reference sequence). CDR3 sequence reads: CASSQQGTGANVLTF. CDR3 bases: TGTGCCAGCAGCCAACAGGGTACTGGGGCCAACGTCCTGACTTTC.

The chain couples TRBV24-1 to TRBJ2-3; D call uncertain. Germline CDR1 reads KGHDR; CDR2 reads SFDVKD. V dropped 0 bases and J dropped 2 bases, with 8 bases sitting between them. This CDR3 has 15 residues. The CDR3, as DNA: TGTGCCACCAGTGATTTGACGGTCAACACAGATACGCAGTATTTT. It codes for CATSDLTVNTDTQYF.

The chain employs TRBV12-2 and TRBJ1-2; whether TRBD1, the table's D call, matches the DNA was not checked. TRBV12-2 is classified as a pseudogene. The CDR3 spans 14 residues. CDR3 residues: CASRPHRGHDGYTF. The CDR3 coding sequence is TGTGCAAGTCGCCCTCACAGGGGGCACGATGGCTACACCTTC.

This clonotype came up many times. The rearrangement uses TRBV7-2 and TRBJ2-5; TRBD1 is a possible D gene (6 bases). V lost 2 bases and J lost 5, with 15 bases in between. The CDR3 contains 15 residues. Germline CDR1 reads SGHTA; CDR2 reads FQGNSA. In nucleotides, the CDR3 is TGTGCCAGCAGCTTAAGGGGTGGGGGCTGGGAGACCCAGTACTTC. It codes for CASSLRGGGWETQYF.

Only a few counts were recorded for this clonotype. DNA for the CDR3: TGCGCCAGCAGCCAAGCGCCCGACAGGCTTGGCTACACCTTC. It specifies CASSQAPDRLGYTF. The J gene is TRBJ1-2, the V gene TRBV4-1, with D possibly being TRBD1 (6 bases). Trimming took off 1 base at V and 7 bases at J, with 13 bases between the two ends. This CDR3 has 14 residues. Looked up from germline, CDR1 is MGHRA and CDR2 is YSYEKL.